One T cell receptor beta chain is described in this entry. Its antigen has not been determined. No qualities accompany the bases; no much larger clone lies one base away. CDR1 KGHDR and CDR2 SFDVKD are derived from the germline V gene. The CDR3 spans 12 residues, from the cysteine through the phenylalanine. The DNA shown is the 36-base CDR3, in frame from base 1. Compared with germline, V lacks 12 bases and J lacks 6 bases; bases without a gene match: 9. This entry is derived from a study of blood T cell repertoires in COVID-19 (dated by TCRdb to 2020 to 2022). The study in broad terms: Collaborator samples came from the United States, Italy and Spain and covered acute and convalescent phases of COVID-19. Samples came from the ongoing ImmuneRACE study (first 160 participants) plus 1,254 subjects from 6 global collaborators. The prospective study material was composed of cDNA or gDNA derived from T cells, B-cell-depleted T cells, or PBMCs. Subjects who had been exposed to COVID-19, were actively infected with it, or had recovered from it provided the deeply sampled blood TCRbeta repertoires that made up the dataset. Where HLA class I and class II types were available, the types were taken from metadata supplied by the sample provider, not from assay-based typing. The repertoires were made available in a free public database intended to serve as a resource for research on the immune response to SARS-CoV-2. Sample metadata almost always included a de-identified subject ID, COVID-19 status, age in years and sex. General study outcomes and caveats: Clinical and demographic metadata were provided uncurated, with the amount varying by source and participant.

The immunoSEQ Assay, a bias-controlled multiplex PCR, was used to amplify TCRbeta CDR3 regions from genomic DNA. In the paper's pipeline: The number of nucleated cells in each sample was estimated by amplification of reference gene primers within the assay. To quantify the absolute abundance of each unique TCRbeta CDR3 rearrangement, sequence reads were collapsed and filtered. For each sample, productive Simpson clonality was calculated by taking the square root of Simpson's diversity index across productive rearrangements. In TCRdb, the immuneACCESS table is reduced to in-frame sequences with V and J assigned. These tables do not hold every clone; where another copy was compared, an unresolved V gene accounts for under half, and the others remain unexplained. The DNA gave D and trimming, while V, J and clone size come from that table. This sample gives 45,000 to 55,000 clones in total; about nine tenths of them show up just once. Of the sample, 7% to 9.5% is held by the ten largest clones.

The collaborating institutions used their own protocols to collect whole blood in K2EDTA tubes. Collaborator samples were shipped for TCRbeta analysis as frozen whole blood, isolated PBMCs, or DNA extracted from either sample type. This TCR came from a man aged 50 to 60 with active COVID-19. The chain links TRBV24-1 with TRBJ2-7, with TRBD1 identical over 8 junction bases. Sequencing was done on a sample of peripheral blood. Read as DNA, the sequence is TGTGCCTCGGCCGGACAGGGCGGCGAGCAGTACTTC. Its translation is CASAGQGGEQYF.